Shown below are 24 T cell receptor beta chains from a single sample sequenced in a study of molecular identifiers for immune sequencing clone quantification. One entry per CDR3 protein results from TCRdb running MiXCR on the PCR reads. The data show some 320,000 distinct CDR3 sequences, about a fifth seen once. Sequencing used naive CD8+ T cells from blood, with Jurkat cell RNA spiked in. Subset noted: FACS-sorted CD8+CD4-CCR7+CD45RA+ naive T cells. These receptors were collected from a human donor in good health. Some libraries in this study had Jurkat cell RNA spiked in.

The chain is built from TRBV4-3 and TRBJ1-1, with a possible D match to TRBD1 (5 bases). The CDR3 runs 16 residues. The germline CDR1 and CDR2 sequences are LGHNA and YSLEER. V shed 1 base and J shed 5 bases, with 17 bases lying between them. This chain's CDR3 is CASSQGGVQAGTEAFF. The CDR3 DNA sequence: TGCGCCAGCAGCCAAGGAGGGGTCCAGGCAGGGACTGAAGCTTTCTTT.

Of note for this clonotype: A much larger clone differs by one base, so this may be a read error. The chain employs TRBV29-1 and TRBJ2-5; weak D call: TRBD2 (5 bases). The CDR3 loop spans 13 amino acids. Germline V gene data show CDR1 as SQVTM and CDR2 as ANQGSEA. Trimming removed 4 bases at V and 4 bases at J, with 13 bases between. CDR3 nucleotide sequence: TGCAGCGTTGGGAGCGGATACCGAGAGACCCAGTACTTC. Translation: CSVGSGYRETQYF.

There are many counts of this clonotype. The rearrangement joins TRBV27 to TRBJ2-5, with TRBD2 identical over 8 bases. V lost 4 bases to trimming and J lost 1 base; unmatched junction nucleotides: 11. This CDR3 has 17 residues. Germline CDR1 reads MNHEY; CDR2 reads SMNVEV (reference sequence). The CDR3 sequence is CASSSLYSGISQETQYF. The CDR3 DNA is TGTGCCAGCAGTTCCCTCTATAGCGGGATAAGCCAAGAGACCCAGTACTTC.

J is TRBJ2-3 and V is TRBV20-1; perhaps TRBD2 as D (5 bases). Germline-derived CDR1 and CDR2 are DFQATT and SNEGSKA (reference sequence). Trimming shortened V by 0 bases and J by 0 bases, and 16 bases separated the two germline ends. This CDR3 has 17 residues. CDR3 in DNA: TGCAGTGCTAGAGATCGAGGGAGAGCCATTAGCACAGATACGCAGTATTTT. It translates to CSARDRGRAISTDTQYF.

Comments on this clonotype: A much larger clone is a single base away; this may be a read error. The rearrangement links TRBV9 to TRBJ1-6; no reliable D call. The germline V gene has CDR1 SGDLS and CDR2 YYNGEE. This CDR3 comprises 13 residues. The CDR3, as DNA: TGTGCCAGCAGCGTACAATATAATTTACCCCTCCACTTT. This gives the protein CASSVQYNLPLHF.

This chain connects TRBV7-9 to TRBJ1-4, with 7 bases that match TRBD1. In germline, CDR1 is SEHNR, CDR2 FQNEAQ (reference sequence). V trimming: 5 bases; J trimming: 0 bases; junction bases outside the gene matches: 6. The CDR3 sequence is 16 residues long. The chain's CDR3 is CASSLGQVATNEKLFF. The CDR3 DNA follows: TGTGCCAGCAGCCTAGGACAGGTGGCAACTAATGAAAAACTGTTTTTT. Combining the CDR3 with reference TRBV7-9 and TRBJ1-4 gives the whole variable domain DTGVSQNPRHKITKRGQNVTFRCDPISEHNRLYWYRQTLGQGPEFLTYFQNEAQLEKSRLLSDRFSAERPKGSFSTLEIQRTEQGDSAMYLCASSLGQVATNEKLFFGSGTQLSVL.

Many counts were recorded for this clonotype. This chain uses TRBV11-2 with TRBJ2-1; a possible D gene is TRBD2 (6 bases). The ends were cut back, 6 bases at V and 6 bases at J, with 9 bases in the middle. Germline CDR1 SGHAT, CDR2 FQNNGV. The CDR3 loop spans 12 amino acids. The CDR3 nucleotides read TGTGCCAGCAGGGAGGGAGTCAATGAGCAGTTCTTC. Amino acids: CASREGVNEQFF.

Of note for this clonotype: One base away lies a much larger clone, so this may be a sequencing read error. The CDR3 DNA is TGTGCCAGCAGTCACGTACAGGGCTCTGGAAACACCATATATTTT. Protein product: CASSHVQGSGNTIYF. The chain uses TRBV6-5 and TRBJ1-3, with D possibly being TRBD1 (6 bases). V lost 5 bases and J lost 0, with 11 bases in between. The CDR3 has 15 residues. CDR1 MNHEY and CDR2 SVGAGI come from the germline V gene.

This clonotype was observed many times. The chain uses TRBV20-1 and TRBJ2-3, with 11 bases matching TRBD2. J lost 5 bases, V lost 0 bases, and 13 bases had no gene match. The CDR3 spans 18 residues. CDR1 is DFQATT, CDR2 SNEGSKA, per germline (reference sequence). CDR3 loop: CSARDFGLAGGDGDTQYF. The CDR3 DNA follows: TGCAGTGCTAGAGATTTCGGGCTAGCGGGAGGAGATGGAGATACGCAGTATTTT.

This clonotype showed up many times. The CDR3 coding sequence is TGTGCCAGCTCACCACCGCGGGCCATGAACACTGAAGCTTTCTTT. The encoded protein is CASSPPRAMNTEAFF. This chain uses TRBV18 with TRBJ1-1; no reliable D call. Trimming pared 0 bases from V and 0 bases from J, leaving 8 bases between. CDR3 length: 15 amino acids. Germline V gene sequence: CDR1 KGHSH, CDR2 LQKENI.

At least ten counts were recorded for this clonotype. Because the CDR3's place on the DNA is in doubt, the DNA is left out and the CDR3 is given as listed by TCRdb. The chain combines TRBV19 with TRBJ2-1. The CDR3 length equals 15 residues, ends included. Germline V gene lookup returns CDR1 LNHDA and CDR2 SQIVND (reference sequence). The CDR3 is CASSISARPIAEQFF.

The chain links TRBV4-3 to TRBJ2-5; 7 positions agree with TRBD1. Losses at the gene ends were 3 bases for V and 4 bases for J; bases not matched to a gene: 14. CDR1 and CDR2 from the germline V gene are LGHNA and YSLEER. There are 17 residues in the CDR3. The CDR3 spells CASSQAKARDSRETQYF. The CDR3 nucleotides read TGCGCCAGCAGCCAGGCTAAAGCCCGGGACAGCCGAGAGACCCAGTACTTC.

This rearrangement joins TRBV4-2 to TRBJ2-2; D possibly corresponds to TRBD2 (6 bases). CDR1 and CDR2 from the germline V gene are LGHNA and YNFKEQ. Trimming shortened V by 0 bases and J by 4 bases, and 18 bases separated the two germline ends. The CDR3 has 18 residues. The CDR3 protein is CASSQDRVLGGTTGELFF. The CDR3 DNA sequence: TGTGCCAGCAGCCAAGATCGGGTACTCGGGGGAACCACCGGGGAGCTGTTTTTT.

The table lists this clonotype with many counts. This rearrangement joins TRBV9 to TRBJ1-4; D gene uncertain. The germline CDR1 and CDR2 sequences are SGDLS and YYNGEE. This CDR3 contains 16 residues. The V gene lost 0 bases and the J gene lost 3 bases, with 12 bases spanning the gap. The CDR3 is CASSVASSMANEKLFF. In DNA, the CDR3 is TGTGCCAGCAGCGTAGCCTCCTCCATGGCTAATGAAAAACTGTTTTTT.

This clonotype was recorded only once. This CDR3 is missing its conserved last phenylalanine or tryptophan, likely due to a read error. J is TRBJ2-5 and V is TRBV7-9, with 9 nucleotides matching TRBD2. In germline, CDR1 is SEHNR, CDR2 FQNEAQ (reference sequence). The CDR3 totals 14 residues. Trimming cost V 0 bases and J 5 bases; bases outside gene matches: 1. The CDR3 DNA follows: TGTGCCAGCAGCTTAGCCCTAGCGGGGGAGACCCAGTACCTC. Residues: CASSLALAGETQYL.

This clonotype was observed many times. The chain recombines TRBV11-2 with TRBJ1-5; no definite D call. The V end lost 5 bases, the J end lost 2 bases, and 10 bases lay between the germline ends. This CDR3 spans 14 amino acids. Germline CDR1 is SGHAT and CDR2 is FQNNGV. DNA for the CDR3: TGTGCCAGCAGCGTCGGTGAGGGCAATCAGCCCCAGCATTTT. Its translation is CASSVGEGNQPQHF.

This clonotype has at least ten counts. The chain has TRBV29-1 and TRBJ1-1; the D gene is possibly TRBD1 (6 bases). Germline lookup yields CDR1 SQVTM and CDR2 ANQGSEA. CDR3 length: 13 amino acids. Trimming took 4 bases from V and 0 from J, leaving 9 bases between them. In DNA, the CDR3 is TGCAGCGTTGGCGACAGGCTGAACACTGAAGCTTTCTTT. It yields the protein CSVGDRLNTEAFF. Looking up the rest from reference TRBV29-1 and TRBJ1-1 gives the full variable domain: SAVISQKPSRDICQRGTSLTIQCQVDSQVTMMFWYRQQPGQSLTLIATANQGSEATYESGFVIDKFPISRPNLTFSTLTVSNMSPEDSSIYLCSVGDRLNTEAFFGQGTRLTVV.

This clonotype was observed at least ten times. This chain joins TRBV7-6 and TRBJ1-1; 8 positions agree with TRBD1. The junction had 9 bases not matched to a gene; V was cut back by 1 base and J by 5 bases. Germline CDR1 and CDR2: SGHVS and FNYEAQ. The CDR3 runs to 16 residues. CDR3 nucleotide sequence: TGTGCCAGCAGCTTAGGACAGGGGCGCACCGGGACTGAAGCTTTCTTT. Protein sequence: CASSLGQGRTGTEAFF.

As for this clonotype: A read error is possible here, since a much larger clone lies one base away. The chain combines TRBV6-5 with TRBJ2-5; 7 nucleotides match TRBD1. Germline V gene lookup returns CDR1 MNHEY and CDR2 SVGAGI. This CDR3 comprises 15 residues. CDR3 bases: TGTGCCAGCAGTTACTCCGACAGGGCGCAAGAGCCCCAGTACTTC. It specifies CASSYSDRAQEPQYF.

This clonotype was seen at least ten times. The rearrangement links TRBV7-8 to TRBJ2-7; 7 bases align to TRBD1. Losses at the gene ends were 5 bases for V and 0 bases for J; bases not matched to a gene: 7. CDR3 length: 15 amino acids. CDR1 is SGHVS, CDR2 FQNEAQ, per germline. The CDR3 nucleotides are TGTGCCAGCAGCGTAACGACAGGGCCCTCCTACGAGCAGTACTTC. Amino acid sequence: CASSVTTGPSYEQYF.

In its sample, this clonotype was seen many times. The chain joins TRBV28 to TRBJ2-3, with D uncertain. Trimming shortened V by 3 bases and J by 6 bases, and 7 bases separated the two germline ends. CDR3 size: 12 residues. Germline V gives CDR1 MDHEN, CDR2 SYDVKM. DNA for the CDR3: TGTGCCAGCAGTTTCCTGAGGGATACGCAGTATTTT. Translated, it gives CASSFLRDTQYF.

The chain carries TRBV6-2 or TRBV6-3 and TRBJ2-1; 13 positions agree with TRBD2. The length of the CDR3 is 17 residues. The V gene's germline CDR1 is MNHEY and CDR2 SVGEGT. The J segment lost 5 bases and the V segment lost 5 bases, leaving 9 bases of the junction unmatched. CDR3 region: CASSTRLAGGGDNEQFF. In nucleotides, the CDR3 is TGTGCCAGCAGTACGAGACTAGCGGGAGGCGGGGACAATGAGCAGTTCTTC.

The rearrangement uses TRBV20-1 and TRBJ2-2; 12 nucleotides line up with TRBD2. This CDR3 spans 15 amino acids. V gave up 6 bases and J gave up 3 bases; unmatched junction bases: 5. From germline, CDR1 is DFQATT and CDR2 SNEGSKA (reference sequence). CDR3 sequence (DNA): TGCAGTGCGCAGACTAGCGGGAGATACACCGGGGAGCTGTTTTTT. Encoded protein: CSAQTSGRYTGELFF.

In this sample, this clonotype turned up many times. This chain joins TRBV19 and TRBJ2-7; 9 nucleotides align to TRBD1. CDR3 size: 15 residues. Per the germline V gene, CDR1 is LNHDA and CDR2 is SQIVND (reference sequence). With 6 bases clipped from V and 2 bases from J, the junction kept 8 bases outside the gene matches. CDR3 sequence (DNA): TGTGCCAGTAGCTCCGGGACAGGGTTAGCCTACGAGCAGTACTTC. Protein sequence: CASSSGTGLAYEQYF. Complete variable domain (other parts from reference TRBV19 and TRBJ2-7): DGGITQSPKYLFRKEGQNVTLSCEQNLNHDAMYWYRQDPGQGLRLIYYSQIVNDFQKGDIAEGYSVSREKKESFPLTVTSAQKNPTAFYLCASSSGTGLAYEQYFGPGTRLTVT.